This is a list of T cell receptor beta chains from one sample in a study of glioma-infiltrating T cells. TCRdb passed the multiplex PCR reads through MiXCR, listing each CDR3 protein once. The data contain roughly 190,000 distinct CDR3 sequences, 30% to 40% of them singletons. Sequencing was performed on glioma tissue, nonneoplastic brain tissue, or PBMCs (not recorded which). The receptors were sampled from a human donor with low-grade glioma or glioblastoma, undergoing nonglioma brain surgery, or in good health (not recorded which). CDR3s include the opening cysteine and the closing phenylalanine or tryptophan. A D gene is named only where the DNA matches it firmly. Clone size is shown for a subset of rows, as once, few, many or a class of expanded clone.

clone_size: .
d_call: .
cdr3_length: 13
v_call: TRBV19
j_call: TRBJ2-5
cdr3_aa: CASSIKIGETQYF
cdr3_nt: TGTGCCAGTAGTATCAAGATTGGGGAGACCCAGTACTTC

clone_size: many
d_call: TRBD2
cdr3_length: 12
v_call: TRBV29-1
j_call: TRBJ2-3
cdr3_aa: CSVDQGGDTQYF
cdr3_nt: TGCAGCGTTGACCAGGGAGGGGATACGCAGTATTTT

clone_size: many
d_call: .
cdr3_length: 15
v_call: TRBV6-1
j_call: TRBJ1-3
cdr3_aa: CASSPGPGSGNTIYF
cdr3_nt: TGTGCCAGCAGCCCAGGACCGGGCTCTGGAAACACCATATATTTT

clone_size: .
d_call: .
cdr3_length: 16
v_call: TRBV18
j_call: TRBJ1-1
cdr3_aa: CASLATGYYGSTEAFF
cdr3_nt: TGTGCCAGCTTGGCAACAGGGTATTATGGGAGCACTGAAGCTTTCTTT

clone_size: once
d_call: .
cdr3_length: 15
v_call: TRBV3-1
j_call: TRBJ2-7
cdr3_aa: CASSQDWGSPYEQYF
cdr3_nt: TGTGCCAGCAGCCAAGATTGGGGGTCCCCCTACGAGCAGTACTTC

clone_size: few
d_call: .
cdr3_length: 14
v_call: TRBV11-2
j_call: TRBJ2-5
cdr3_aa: CASSLQKLAETQYF
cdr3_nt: TGTGCCAGCAGCTTGCAGAAGCTGGCGGAGACCCAGTACTTC

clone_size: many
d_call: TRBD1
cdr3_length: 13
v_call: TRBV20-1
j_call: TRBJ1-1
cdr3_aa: CSARDSQGAEAFF
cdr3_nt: TGCAGTGCTAGAGATAGCCAGGGGGCCGAAGCTTTCTTT

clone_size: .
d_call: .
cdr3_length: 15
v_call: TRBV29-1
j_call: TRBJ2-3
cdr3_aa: CSVEDLGRSTDTQYF
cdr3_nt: TGCAGCGTTGAAGATCTTGGGCGGTCCACAGATACGCAGTATTTT

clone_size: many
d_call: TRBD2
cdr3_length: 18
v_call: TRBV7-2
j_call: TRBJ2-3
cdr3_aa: CASGRPTSGRAVSDTQYF
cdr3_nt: TGTGCCAGCGGTCGGCCTACTAGCGGGAGGGCCGTGTCAGATACGCAGTATTTT

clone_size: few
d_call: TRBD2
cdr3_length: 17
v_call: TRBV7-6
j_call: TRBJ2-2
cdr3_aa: CASSLSPGLGNTGELFF
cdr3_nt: TGTGCCAGCAGCTTATCACCGGGACTAGGGAACACCGGGGAGCTGTTTTTT

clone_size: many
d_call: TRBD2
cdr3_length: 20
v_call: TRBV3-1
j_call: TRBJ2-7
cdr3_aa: CASSQENPGLAGGPPYEQYF
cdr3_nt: TGTGCCAGCAGCCAAGAGAACCCGGGACTAGCGGGAGGGCCGCCCTACGAGCAGTACTTC

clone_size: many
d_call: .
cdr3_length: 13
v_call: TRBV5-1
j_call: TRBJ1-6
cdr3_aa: CASNRDDGSPLHF
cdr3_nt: TGCGCCAGCAATAGGGACGATGGTTCACCCCTCCACTTT

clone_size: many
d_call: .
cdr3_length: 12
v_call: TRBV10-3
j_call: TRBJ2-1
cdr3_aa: CAISEPGREQFF
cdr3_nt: TGTGCCATCAGTGAGCCCGGGCGGGAGCAGTTCTTC

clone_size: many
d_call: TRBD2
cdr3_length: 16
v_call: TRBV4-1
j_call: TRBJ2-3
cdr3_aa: CASSPIAGVSTDTQYF
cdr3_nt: TGCGCCAGCAGCCCCATAGCGGGCGTTAGCACAGATACGCAGTATTTT

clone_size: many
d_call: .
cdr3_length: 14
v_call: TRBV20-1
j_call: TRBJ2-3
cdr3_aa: CSARGAANTDTQYF
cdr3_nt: TGCAGTGCTAGAGGGGCCGCTAACACAGATACGCAGTATTTT

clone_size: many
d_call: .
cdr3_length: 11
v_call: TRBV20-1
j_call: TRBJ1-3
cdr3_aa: CSAQGGNTIYF
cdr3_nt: TGCAGTGCCCAAGGAGGAAACACCATATATTTT

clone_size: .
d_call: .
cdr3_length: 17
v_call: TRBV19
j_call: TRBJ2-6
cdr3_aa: CASSIWGGDSGANVLTF
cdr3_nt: TGTGCCAGTAGTATCTGGGGCGGGGACTCTGGGGCCAACGTCCTGACTTTC

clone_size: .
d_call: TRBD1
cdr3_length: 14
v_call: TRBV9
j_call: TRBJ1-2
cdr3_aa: CASSVEDRGYGYTF
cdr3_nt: TGTGCCAGCAGCGTAGAGGACAGGGGGTATGGCTACACCTTC

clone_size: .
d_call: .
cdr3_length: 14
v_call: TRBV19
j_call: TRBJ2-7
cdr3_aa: CASSAEGLDYEQYF
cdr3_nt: TGTGCCAGTAGCGCCGAGGGCCTTGACTACGAGCAGTACTTC

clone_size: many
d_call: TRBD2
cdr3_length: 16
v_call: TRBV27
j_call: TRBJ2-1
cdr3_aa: CASIGFREGGYNEQFF
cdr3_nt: TGTGCCAGCATTGGTTTCCGGGAGGGCGGTTACAATGAGCAGTTCTTC

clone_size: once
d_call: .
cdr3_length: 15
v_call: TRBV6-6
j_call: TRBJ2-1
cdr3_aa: CASSSVTGPNYEQFF
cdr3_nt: TGTGCCAGCAGCTCTGTGACAGGACCCAACTATGAGCAGTTCTTC

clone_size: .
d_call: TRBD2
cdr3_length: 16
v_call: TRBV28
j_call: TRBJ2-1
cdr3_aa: CASSFPTGRELHEQFF
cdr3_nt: TGTGCCAGCAGTTTTCCTACCGGGCGGGAGCTCCATGAGCAGTTCTTC

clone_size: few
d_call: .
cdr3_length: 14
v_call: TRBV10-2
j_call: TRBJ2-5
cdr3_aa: CASSEFAGQETQYF
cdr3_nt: TGCGCCAGCAGTGAGTTTGCAGGACAAGAGACCCAGTACTTC

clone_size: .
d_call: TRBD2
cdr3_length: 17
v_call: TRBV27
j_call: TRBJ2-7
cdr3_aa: CASSLNGLAGAFYEQYF
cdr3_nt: TGTGCCAGCAGTTTGAACGGACTAGCGGGAGCCTTCTACGAGCAGTACTTC

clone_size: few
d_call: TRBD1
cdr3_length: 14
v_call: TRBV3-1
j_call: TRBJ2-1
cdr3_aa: CASSQEATGGRQFF
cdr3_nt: TGTGCCAGCAGCCAAGAAGCGACAGGGGGAAGGCAGTTCTTC

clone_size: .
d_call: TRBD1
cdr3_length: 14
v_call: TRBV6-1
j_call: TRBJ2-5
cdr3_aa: CASKAGTGVETQYF
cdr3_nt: TGTGCCAGCAAAGCCGGGACAGGGGTAGAGACCCAGTACTTC

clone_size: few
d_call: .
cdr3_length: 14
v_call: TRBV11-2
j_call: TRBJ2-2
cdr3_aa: CASKLAANTGELFF
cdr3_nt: TGTGCCAGTAAACTAGCAGCGAACACCGGGGAGCTGTTTTTT

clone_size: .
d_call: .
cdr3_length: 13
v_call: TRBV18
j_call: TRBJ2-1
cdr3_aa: CASSAERQGEQFF
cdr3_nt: TGTGCCAGCTCAGCCGAACGTCAGGGTGAGCAGTTCTTC

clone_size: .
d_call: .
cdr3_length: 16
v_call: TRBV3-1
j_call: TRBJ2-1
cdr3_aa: CASSQVGGALDNEQFF
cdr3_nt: TGTGCCAGCAGCCAAGTCGGGGGAGCGTTGGACAATGAGCAGTTCTTC

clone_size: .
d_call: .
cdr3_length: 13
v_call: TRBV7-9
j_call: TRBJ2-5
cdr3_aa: CASSLVSGQTQYF
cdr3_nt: TGTGCCAGCAGCTTAGTGAGTGGCCAGACCCAGTACTTC

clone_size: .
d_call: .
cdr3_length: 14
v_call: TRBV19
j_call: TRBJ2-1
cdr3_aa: CASKLGQSYNEQFF
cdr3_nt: TGTGCCAGTAAATTAGGGCAATCCTACAATGAGCAGTTCTTC

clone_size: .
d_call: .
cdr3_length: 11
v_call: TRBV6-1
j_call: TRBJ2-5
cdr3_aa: CASGFTETQYF
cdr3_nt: TGTGCCAGCGGGTTCACAGAGACCCAGTACTTC

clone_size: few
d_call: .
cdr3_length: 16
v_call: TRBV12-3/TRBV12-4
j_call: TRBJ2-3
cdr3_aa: CASSFETGGGPDTQYF
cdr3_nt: TGTGCCAGCAGTTTTGAGACGGGAGGGGGCCCAGATACGCAGTATTTT

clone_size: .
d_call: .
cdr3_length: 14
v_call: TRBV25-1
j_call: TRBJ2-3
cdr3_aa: CVSSEAGATDTQYF
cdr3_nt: TGTGTTAGCAGTGAGGCAGGGGCGACAGATACGCAGTATTTT

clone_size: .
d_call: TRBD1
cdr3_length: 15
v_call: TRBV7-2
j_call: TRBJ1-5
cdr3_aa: CASSPGGPSNQPQHF
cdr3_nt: TGTGCCAGCAGCCCAGGGGGCCCTAGCAATCAGCCCCAGCACTTT

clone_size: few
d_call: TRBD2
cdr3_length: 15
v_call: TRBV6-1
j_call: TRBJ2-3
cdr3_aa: CASSLLAESTDTQYF
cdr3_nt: TGTGCCAGCAGTCTTCTAGCGGAGAGCACAGATACGCAGTATTTT

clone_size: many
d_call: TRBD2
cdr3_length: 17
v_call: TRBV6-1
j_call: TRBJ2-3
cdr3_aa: CASSPLGSGRFTDTQYF
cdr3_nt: TGTGCCAGCAGCCCCTTGGGAAGCGGGAGGTTCACAGATACGCAGTATTTT

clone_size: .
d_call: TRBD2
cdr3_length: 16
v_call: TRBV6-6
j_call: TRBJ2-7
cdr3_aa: CASSYYGLAGAYEQYF
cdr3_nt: TGTGCCAGCAGTTACTACGGACTAGCGGGGGCCTACGAGCAGTACTTC

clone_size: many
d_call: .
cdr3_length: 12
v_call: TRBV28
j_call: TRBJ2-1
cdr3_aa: CASSPRYNEQFF
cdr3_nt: TGTGCCAGCAGCCCGAGATACAATGAGCAGTTCTTC